Presented here are 3 T cell receptor beta chains from one specimen sequenced in a study of metastatic and nonmetastatic thyroid tumors. Via MiXCR, TCRdb re-called the PCR reads. The table records 20,000 to 25,000 clones, 15% to 20% of them present only once. Nobody among the patients had been given any treatment before thyroid surgery. The sequencing sample was made of blood. These receptors were collected from a male donor with papillary thyroid cancer or a benign thyroid nodule (not recorded which). Some clones in this sample may be carry-over from other donors' samples.

The chain couples TRBV5-1 to TRBJ1-6; a possible D gene is TRBD1 (6 bases). V lost 2 bases, J lost 8 bases, and 11 bases lay in between. Germline-derived CDR1 and CDR2 are SGHRS and YFSETQ. This CDR3 contains 14 residues. The DNA of the CDR3 is TGCGCCAGCAGCTTCAGGGGAATAGATTCACCCCTCCACTTT. Its translation is CASSFRGIDSPLHF.

This clone has ten or more counts. The rearrangement joins TRBV18 to TRBJ2-7; 8 nucleotides align to TRBD2. Germline CDR1 is KGHSH and CDR2 is LQKENI. The V gene end was trimmed by 2 bases and the J gene end by 1 base; junction bases not matched to a gene: 4. This CDR3 has 15 residues. CDR3 sequence reads: CASSPSASGSYEQYF. The CDR3 nucleotides are TGTGCCAGCTCACCATCGGCTAGCGGGTCCTACGAGCAGTACTTC.

By share of the sample, this clone is medium-sized. CDR3 in amino acids: CASSFRSGSYEQYF. The CDR3 DNA is TGTGCCAGCAGCTTTCGGAGCGGGTCCTACGAGCAGTACTTC. V and J are TRBV7-2 and TRBJ2-7; D might be TRBD2 (6 bases). Trimming cost V 3 bases and J 1 base, with 10 bases left between them. Germline CDR1 SGHTA, CDR2 FQGNSA. The CDR3 extends over 14 amino acids.